These 5 T cell receptor beta chains were sequenced from one sample in a study of cytomegalovirus exposure and HLA in healthy donors. The PCR had 60 Vbeta and 13 Jbeta primers. Profiling relied on immunoSEQ multiplex PCR, and the TCRdb table lists in-frame clones only, not all of them. The sample shows roughly 86,000 clones, around four fifths of them seen only once. The specimen was PBMCs. These receptors all come from a man aged 45-60 years in good health and CMV-seropositive.

This chain links TRBV7-9 with TRBJ2-3; possibly TRBD2 for D (7 bases). Per germline, CDR1 SEHNR and CDR2 FQNEAQ (reference sequence). The V end lost 1 base, the J end lost 6 bases, and 14 bases lay between the germline ends. This CDR3 region has 15 residues. The CDR3 coding sequence is TGTGCCAGCAGCTTAGTACGCGGGGGCCCCGATACGCAGTATTTT. Protein: CASSLVRGGPDTQYF.

This sequence joins TRBV5-6 and TRBJ1-1; possibly TRBD1 for D (5 bases). Trimming shortened V by 4 bases and J by 1 base, and 17 bases separated the two germline ends. CDR1 and CDR2 (germline): SGHDT, YYEEEE. The CDR3 is 16 residues long. The CDR3 is CASSPAWDGGNTEAFF. The DNA for the CDR3 is TGTGCCAGCAGCCCCGCTTGGGACGGGGGGAACACTGAAGCTTTCTTT.

In nucleotides, the CDR3 is TGCGCCAGCAGCTTGGGTCAGGGAGGCTACGAGCAGTACTTC. It translates to CASSLGQGGYEQYF. The rearrangement links TRBV5-1 to TRBJ2-7, with TRBD2 as a possible D gene (6 bases). With 0 bases removed from V and 3 bases from J, the gap between germline ends came to 10 bases. The length of the CDR3 is 14 residues. The germline V gene has CDR1 SGHRS and CDR2 YFSETQ.

V gene TRBV6-5 combines with J gene TRBJ2-2, with TRBD1 matching over 10 bases. Trimming removed 8 bases from V and 2 bases from J; junction bases left unmatched: 5. The germline V gene encodes CDR1 MNHEY and CDR2 SVGAGI. This CDR3 spans 15 amino acids. The CDR3 reads CASGRQGANTGELFF. Here the CDR3 DNA reads TGTGCCAGCGGCAGACAGGGGGCCAACACCGGGGAGCTGTTTTTT.

The chain joins TRBV14 to TRBJ2-7; 10 bases are shared with TRBD2. The trim removed 11 bases at V and 5 bases at J, leaving 18 bases unmatched. CDR1 is SGHDN and CDR2 is FVKESK in the germline V gene. This CDR3 contains 16 residues. The CDR3 region is CAQWGGLAGGPHEQYF. Written as DNA, the CDR3 is TGTGCCCAGTGGGGGGGTTTAGCGGGGGGCCCCCACGAGCAGTACTTC.